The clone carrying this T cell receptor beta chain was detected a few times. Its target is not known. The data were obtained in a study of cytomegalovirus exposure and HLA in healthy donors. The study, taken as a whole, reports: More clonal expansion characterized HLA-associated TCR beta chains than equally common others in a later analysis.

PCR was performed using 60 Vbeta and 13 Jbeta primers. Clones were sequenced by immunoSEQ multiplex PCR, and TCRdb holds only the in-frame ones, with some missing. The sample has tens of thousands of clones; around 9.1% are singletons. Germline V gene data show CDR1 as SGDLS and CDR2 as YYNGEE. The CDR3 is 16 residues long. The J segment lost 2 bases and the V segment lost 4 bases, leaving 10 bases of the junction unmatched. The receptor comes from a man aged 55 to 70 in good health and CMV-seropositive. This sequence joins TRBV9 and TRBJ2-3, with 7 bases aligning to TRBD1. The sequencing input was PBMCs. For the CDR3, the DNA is TGTGCCAGCAGCCCTCTCGGGCAGGGGGACACAGATACGCAGTATTTT. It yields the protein CASSPLGQGDTDTQYF.